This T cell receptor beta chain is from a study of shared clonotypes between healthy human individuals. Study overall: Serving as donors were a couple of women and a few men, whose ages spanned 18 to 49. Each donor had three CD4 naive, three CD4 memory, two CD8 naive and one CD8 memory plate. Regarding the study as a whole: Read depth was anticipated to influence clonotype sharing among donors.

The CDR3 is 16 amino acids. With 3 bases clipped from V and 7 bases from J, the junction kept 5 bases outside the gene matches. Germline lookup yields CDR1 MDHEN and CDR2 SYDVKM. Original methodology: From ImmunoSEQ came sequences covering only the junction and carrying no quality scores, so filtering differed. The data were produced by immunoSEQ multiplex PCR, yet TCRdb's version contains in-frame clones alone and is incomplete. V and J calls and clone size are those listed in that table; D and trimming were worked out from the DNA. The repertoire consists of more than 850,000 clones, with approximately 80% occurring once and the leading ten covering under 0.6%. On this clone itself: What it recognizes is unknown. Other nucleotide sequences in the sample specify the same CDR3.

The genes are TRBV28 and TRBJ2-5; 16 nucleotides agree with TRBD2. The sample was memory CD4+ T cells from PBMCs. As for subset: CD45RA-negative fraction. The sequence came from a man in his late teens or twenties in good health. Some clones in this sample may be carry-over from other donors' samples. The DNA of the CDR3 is TGTGCCAGCAGTTTCCCGGGACTAGCGGGAGGGGGGACCCAGTACTTC. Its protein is CASSFPGLAGGGTQYF.